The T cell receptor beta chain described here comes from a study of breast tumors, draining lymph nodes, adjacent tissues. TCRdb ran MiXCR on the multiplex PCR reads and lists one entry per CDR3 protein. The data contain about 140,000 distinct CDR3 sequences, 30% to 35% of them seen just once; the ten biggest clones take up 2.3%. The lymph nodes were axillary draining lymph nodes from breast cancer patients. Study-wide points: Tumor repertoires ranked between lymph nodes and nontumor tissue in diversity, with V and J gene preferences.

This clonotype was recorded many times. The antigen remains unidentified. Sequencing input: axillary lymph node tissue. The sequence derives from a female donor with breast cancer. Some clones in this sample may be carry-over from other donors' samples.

CDR3 sequence: CASRRSDTEAFF. As DNA, the CDR3 is TGCGCCAGCAGGAGAAGCGACACTGAAGCTTTCTTT. V usage is TRBV4-1 and J usage is TRBJ1-1; the D is unclear. The V and J ends lost 6 bases and 3 bases respectively, with 8 bases between them. The CDR3 spans 12 residues. CDR1 and CDR2 (germline): MGHRA, YSYEKL.